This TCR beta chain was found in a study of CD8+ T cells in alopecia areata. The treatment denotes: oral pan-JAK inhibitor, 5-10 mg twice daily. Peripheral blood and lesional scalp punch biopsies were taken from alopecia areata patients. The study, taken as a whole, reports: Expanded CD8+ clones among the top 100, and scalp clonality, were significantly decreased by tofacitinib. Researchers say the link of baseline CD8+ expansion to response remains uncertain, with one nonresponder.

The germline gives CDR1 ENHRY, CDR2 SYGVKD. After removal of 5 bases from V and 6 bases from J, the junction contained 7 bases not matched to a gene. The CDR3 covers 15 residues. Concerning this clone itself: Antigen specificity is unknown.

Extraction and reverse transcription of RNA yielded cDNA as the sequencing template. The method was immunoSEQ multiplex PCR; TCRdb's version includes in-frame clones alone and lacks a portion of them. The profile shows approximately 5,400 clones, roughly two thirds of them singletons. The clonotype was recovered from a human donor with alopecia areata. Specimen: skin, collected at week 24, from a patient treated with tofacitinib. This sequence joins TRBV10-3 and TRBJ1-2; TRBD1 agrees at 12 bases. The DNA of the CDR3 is TGTGCCATCAGTAGTTCCGGGACAGGGGGCAATGGCTACACCTTC. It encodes CAISSSGTGGNGYTF.